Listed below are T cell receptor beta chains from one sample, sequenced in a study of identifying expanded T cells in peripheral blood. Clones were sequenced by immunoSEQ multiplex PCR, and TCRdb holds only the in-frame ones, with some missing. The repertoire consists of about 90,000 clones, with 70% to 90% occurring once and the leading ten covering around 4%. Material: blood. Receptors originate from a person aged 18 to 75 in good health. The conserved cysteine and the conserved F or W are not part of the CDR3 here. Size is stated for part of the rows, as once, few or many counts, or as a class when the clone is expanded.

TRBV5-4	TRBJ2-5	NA	ASSLEGLQETQY
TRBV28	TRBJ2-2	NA	ASIPGGVDTGELF
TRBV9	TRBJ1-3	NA	ASGVGPGNTIY
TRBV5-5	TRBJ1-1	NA	ASSNEQGNTEAF
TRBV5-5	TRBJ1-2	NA	ASSLDTGLNYGYT
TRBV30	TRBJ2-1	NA	AWSSGGAVEF
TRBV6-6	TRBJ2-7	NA	ASSWGRGGGREQY
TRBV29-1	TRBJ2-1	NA	SGGKNEQF
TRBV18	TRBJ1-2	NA	ASSRREGIEGYT
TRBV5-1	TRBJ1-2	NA	ASSSSRGGYT
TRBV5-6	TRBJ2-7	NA	ASSLPGTHEQY
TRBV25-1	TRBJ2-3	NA	ASSETPASTDTQY
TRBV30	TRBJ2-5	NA	AWSVLASQETQY
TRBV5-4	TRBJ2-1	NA	ASSTGVEKGPHNEQF
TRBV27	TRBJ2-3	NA	ASRPYWDRASTDTQY
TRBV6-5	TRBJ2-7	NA	ASSGTFSNEQY
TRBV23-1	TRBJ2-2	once	ASGQGFGANTGELF
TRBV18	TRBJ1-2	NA	ASSPIGSGPERYGYT
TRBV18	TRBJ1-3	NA	ASFAGGSGNTIY
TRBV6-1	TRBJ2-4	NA	ASSDGVTKNIQY
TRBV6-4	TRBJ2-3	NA	ASSDSFERDTQY
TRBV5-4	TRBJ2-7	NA	ASSSSGGAGTVYEQY